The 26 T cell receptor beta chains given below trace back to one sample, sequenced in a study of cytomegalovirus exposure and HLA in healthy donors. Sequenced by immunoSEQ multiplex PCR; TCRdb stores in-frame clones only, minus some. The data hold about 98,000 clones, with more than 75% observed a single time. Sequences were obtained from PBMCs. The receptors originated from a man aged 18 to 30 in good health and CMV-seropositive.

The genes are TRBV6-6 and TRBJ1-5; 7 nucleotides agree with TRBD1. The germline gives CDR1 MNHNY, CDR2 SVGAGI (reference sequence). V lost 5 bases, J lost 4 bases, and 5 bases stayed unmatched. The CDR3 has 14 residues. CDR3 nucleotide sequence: TGTGCCAGCAGTCAACTGACAGGGAATCAGCCCCAGCATTTT. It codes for CASSQLTGNQPQHF.

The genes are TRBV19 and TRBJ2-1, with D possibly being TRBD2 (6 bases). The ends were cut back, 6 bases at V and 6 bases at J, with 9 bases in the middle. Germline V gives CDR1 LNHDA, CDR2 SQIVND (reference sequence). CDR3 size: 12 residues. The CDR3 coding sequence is TGTGCCAGTAGGGTTAGCGGCAATGAGCAGTTCTTC. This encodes CASRVSGNEQFF.

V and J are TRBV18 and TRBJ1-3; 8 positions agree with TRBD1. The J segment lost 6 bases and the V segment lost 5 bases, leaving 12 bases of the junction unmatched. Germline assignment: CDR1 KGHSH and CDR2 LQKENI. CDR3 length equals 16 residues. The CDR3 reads CASSTNGAGGLNTIYF. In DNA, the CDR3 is TGTGCCAGCTCAACAAACGGGGCAGGGGGCCTAAACACCATATATTTT.

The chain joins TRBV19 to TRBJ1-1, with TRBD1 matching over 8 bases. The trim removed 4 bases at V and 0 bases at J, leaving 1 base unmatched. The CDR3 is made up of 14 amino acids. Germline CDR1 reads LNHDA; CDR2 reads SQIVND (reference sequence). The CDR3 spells CASSTDRVNTEAFF. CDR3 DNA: TGTGCCAGTAGTACGGACAGGGTGAACACTGAAGCTTTCTTT.

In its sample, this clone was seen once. The CDR3: CSVEDTDRVAEAFF. CDR3 coding DNA: TGCAGCGTTGAAGACACTGACAGGGTAGCTGAAGCTTTCTTT. V gene TRBV29-1 combines with J gene TRBJ1-1; 7 bases are a match to TRBD1. The CDR3 length is 14 residues. Per germline, CDR1 SQVTM and CDR2 ANQGSEA. The V segment lost 0 bases and the J segment 6 bases; nucleotides outside the gene matches: 7.

The CDR3: CASSPRGSTDTQYF. The DNA of the CDR3 is TGTGCCAGCAGCCCCCGGGGTAGCACAGATACGCAGTATTTT. This sequence joins TRBV7-2 and TRBJ2-3; D may be TRBD2 (5 bases). Trimming stripped 5 bases from V and 0 bases from J, with 9 bases between. The CDR3 length is 14 residues. Looked up from germline, CDR1 is SGHTA and CDR2 is FQGNSA.

In nucleotides, the CDR3 is TGTGCCAGCAGTGCAACAGGCACAGATACGCAGTATTTT. It codes for CASSATGTDTQYF. The J gene is TRBJ2-3, the V gene TRBV6-1; D not resolved. V was cut by 4 bases and J by 1 base, with 6 bases left in between. CDR3 length: 13 amino acids. Per germline, CDR1 MNHNS and CDR2 SASEGT.

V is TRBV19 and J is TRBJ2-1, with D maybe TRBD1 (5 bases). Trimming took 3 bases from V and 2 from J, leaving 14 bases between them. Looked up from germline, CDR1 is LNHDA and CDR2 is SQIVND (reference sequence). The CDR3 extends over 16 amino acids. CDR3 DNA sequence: TGTGCCAGTAGTATTAGGGGCCGCCGCGCCTACAATGAGCAGTTCTTC. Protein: CASSIRGRRAYNEQFF.

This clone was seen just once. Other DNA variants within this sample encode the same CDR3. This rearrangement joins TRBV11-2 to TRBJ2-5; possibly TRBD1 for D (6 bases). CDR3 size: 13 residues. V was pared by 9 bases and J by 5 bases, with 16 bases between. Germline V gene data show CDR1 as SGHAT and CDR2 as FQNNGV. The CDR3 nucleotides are TGTGCCAGTACCCGGGCAAGGGGGGAGACCCAGTACTTC. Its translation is CASTRARGETQYF. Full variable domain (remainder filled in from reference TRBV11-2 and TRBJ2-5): EAGVAQSPRYKIIEKRQSVAFWCNPISGHATLYWYQQILGQGPKLLIQFQNNGVVDDSQLPKDRFSAERLKGVDSTLKIQPAKLEDSAVYLCASTRARGETQYFGPGTRLLVL.

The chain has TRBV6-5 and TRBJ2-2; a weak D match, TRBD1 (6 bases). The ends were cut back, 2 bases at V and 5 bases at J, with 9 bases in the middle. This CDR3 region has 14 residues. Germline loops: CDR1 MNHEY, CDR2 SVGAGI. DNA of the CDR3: TGTGCCAGCAGTTACGGACAGTTTACCGGGGAGCTGTTTTTT. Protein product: CASSYGQFTGELFF.

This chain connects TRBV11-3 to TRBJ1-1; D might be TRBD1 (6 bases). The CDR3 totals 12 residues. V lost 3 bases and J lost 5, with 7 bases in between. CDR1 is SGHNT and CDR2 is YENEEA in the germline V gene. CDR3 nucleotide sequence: TGTGCCAGCAGCTTCACAGGGACTGAAGCTTTCTTT. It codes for CASSFTGTEAFF.

The CDR3 coding sequence is TGTGCCAGCAGCCAACAGGGTAGCAATCAGCCCCAGCATTTT. Its translation: CASSQQGSNQPQHF. The chain uses TRBV2 and TRBJ1-5, with a possible D match to TRBD1 (6 bases). The CDR3 length is 14 residues. The V end lost 6 bases, the J end lost 0 bases, and 9 bases lay between the germline ends. Per the germline V gene, CDR1 is SNHLY and CDR2 is FYNNEI.

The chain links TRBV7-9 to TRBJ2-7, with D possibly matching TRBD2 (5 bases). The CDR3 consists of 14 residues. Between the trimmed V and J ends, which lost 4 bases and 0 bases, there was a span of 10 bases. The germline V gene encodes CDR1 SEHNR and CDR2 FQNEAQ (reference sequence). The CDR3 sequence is CASSSRDNSYEQYF. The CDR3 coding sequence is TGTGCCAGCAGCTCCCGGGATAACTCCTACGAGCAGTACTTC.

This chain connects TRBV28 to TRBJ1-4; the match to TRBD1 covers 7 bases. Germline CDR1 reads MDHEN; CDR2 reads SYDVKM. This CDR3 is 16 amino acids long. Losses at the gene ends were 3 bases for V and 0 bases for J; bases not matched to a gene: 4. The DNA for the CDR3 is TGTGCCAGCAGTTTCTATACAGGGGCAACTAATGAAAAACTGTTTTTT. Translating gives CASSFYTGATNEKLFF.

CDR3 protein: CASSLVPGTGGDYGYTF. The CDR3 coding sequence is TGCGCCAGCAGCTTGGTCCCCGGGACAGGGGGTGACTATGGCTACACCTTC. The V call is TRBV5-1, the J call TRBJ1-2; TRBD1 matches at 11 bases. In germline, CDR1 is SGHRS, CDR2 YFSETQ. The CDR3 length is 17 residues. V lost 0 bases and J lost 3; bases outside the gene matches: 7.

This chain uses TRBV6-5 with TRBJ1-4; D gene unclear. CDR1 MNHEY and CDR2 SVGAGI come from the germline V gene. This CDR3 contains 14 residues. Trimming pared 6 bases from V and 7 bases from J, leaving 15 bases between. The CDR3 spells CASSLNRIVEKLFF. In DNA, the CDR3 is TGTGCCAGCAGCCTAAACAGAATCGTTGAAAAACTGTTTTTT.

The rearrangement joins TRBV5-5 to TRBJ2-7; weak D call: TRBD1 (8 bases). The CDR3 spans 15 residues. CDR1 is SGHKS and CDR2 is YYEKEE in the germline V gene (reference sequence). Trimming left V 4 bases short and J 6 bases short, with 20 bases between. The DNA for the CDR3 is TGTGCCAGCAGCCTCGACAGGGGACCTAGCGGCGAGCAGTACTTC. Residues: CASSLDRGPSGEQYF. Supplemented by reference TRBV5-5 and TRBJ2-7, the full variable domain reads DAGVTQSPTHLIKTRGQQVTLRCSPISGHKSVSWYQQVLGQGPQFIFQYYEKEERGRGNFPDRFSARQFPNYSSELNVNALLLGDSALYLCASSLDRGPSGEQYFGPGTRLTVT.

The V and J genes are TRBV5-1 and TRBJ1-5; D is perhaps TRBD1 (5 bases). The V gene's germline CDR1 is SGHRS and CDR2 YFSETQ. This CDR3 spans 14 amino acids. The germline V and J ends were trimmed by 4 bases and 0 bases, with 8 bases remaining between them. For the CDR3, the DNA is TGCGCCAGCAGCCCCGACAGTAGCAATCAGCCCCAGCATTTT. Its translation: CASSPDSSNQPQHF. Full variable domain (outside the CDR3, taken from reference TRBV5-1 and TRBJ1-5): KAGVTQTPRYLIKTRGQQVTLSCSPISGHRSVSWYQQTPGQGLQFLFEYFSETQRNKGNFPGRFSGRQFSNSRSEMNVSTLELGDSALYLCASSPDSSNQPQHFGDGTRLSIL.

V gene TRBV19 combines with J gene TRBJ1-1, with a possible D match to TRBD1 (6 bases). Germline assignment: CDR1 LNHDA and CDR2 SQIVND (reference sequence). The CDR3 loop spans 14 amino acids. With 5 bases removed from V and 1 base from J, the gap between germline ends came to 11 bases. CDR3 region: CASSPGTRNTEAFF. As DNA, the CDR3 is TGTGCCAGTAGTCCCGGGACACGGAACACTGAAGCTTTCTTT.

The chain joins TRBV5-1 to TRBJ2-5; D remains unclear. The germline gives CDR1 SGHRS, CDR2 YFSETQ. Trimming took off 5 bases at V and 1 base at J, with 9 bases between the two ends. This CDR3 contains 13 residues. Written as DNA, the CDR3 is TGCGCCAGCAGTGTCCAGGCCCAAGAGACCCAGTACTTC. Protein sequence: CASSVQAQETQYF.

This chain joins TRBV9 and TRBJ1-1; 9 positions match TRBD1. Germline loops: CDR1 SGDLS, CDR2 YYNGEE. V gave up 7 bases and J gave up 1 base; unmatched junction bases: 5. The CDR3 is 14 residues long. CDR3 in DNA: TGTGCCAGCTCGCCGGGACAGGGGAACACTGAAGCTTTCTTT. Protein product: CASSPGQGNTEAFF.

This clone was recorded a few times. CDR3 loop: CSVAKDRGPSYNEQFF. DNA for the CDR3: TGCAGCGTTGCCAAGGACAGGGGGCCCTCCTACAATGAGCAGTTCTTC. This rearrangement joins TRBV29-1 to TRBJ2-1; 11 bases are shared with TRBD1. The CDR3 has 16 amino acids. V was clipped by 4 bases and J by 0 bases; unmatched bases: 5. Germline CDR1 reads SQVTM; CDR2 reads ANQGSEA.

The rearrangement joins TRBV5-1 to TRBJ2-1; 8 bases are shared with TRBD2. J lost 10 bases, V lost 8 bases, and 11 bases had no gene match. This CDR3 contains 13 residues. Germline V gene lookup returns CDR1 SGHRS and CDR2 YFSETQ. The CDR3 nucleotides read TGCGCCAGTCAACTAGCGGTGGGATCGGAGCAGTTCTTC. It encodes CASQLAVGSEQFF. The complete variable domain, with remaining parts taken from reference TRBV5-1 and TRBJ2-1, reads KAGVTQTPRYLIKTRGQQVTLSCSPISGHRSVSWYQQTPGQGLQFLFEYFSETQRNKGNFPGRFSGRQFSNSRSEMNVSTLELGDSALYLCASQLAVGSEQFFGPGTRLTVL.

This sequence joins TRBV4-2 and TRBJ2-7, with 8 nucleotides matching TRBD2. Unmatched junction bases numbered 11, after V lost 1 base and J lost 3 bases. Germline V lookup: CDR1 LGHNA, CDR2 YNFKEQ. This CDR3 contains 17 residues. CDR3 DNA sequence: TGTGCCAGCAGCCAAGGGGCCCCTACTAGCGGCCTCTACGAGCAGTACTTC. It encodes CASSQGAPTSGLYEQYF.

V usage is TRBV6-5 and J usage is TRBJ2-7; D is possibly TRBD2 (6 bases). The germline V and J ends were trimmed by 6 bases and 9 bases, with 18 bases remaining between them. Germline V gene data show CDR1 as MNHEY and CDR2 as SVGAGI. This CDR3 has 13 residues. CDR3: CASSRRGGKGQYF. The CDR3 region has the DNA TGTGCCAGCAGCCGTCGGGGCGGGAAAGGGCAGTACTTC.

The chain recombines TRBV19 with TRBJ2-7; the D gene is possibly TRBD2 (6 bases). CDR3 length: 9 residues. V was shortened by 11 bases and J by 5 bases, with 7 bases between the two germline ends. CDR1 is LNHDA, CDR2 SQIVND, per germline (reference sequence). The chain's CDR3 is CARGDEQYF. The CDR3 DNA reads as TGTGCCCGCGGGGACGAGCAGTACTTC.